This T cell receptor beta chain was identified in a study of blood T cell repertoires in COVID-19. Background on the study: Collection of acute and convalescent COVID-19 samples took place in the United States, Italy and Spain. PBMCs, B-cell-depleted T cells, or T cells were the source of the cDNA or gDNA that made up the material.

Authors' processing steps: The assay estimated nucleated cells by amplifying reference gene primers. Some clones are missing from TCRdb's copy, which holds only in-frame ones; the method was immunoSEQ multiplex PCR. That table is the source of V, J and clone size, and D and trimming were worked out from the DNA. The table has 130,000 or so clones, 75% to 90% seen once; the top ten hold 2% to 3%. This clone came up a few times. The sequencing input was peripheral blood. The clonotype originates from a man aged 50 or older with active COVID-19.

CDR3 nucleotide sequence: TGCGCCAGCAGCCAAGACCGGACAGCGAACACCGGGGAGCTGTTTTTT. Protein sequence: CASSQDRTANTGELFF. The chain recombines TRBV4-1 with TRBJ2-2; a weak D match, TRBD1 (6 bases). V shed 0 bases and J shed 0 bases, with 8 bases lying between them. The CDR3 extends over 16 amino acids. In germline, CDR1 is MGHRA, CDR2 YSYEKL.